The next 26 T cell receptor beta chains were all read from a single sample in a study of blood T cell repertoires in COVID-19. Sequenced by immunoSEQ multiplex PCR; TCRdb stores in-frame clones only, minus some. In the table there are around 450,000 clones, nearly 90% of which are singletons. Sequencing was performed on PBMCs or T cells enriched from blood (not recorded which). The receptors stem from a woman younger than 35 with acute COVID-19.

The chain has TRBV7-2 and TRBJ1-5; no clear D gene. Germline V CDR1 and CDR2: SGHTA, FQGNSA. The CDR3 runs 14 residues. V lost 5 bases, J lost 2 bases, and 10 bases lay in between. The CDR3 is CASSPKGGNQPQHF. CDR3 in DNA: TGTGCCAGCAGCCCCAAGGGAGGCAATCAGCCCCAGCATTTT.

This sequence joins TRBV7-6 and TRBJ2-2, with D perhaps TRBD2 (7 bases). This CDR3 is built from 18 residues. The germline V gene has CDR1 SGHVS and CDR2 FNYEAQ. V lost 2 bases, J lost 4 bases, and 20 bases lay in between. The CDR3 nucleotides read TGTGCCAGCAGCTTAAGGGCTCCCGGGGGGCGCGGCACCGGGGAGCTGTTTTTT. Translation gives CASSLRAPGGRGTGELFF.

This rearrangement joins TRBV7-9 to TRBJ1-6; 7 positions agree with TRBD1. CDR1 and CDR2 from the germline V gene are SEHNR and FQNEAQ (reference sequence). V lost 1 base and J lost 8; bases outside the gene matches: 2. This CDR3 has 14 amino acids. The DNA of the CDR3 is TGTGCCAGCAGCTTAGAGGGGGCGGATTCACCCCTCCACTTT. Its translation: CASSLEGADSPLHF.

The chain carries TRBV11-2 and TRBJ2-1, with 8 bases matching TRBD2. Trimming cost V 3 bases and J 7 bases; bases outside gene matches: 8. The germline V gene encodes CDR1 SGHAT and CDR2 FQNNGV. CDR3 size: 15 residues. CDR3 nucleotide sequence: TGTGCCAGCAGCTTGGAACTAGCGGATGTTAATGAGCAGTTCTTC. Translating it yields CASSLELADVNEQFF.

This chain connects TRBV18 to TRBJ2-7; TRBD1 matches 7 bases. This CDR3 spans 13 amino acids. Germline trimming cut 5 bases from V and 2 bases from J; bases unmatched to any gene: 3. CDR1 is KGHSH and CDR2 is LQKENI in the germline V gene. The CDR3 coding sequence is TGTGCCAGCTCAAGGGACAGTACCTACGAGCAGTACTTC. It encodes CASSRDSTYEQYF.

The V and J genes are TRBV3-1 (or the pseudogene TRBV3-2) and TRBJ2-2; D gene ambiguous. The CDR3 covers 16 residues. V gave up 4 bases and J gave up 6 bases, with 18 bases separating them. CDR1 LGHDT and CDR2 YNNKEL come from the germline V gene (reference sequence). The CDR3 is CASSRGHSLGAGELFF. The DNA of the CDR3 is TGTGCCAGCAGCCGAGGCCATTCGCTAGGCGCCGGGGAGCTGTTTTTT.

The chain links TRBV28 to TRBJ2-7, with a weak D call TRBD2 (6 bases). Per germline, CDR1 MDHEN and CDR2 SYDVKM. The CDR3 sequence is 16 residues long. V was cut by 1 base and J by 3 bases, with 16 bases left in between. CDR3 residues: CASSLFSGARDYEQYF. For the CDR3, the DNA is TGTGCCAGCAGTTTATTTTCGGGAGCCAGGGACTACGAGCAGTACTTC.

The chain has TRBV2 and TRBJ2-7; possible D gene TRBD1, 6 bases. In germline, CDR1 is SNHLY, CDR2 FYNNEI. V was clipped by 3 bases and J by 2 bases, with 11 bases between them. CDR3 length: 14 residues. The CDR3 protein is CASSDTGTTYEQYF. DNA for the CDR3: TGTGCCAGCAGTGATACCGGGACAACCTACGAGCAGTACTTC.

The V call is TRBV5-4, the J call TRBJ2-5; TRBD2 matches 9 bases. The germline V gene has CDR1 SGHNT and CDR2 YYREEE (reference sequence). V shed 4 bases, J shed 2 bases, and the junction held 3 bases outside the gene matches. The CDR3 totals 14 residues. The CDR3 coding sequence is TGTGCCAGCAGCAGACTAGCGGTGCAAGAGACCCAGTACTTC. Its translation is CASSRLAVQETQYF.

J is TRBJ1-5 and V is TRBV3-1 (or the pseudogene TRBV3-2), with D maybe TRBD1 (5 bases). The CDR3 runs to 14 residues. The germline CDR1 and CDR2 sequences are LGHDT and YNNKEL (reference sequence). V lost 2 bases and J lost 2, with 7 bases in between. The chain's CDR3 is CASSQIRGNQPQHF. DNA for the CDR3: TGTGCCAGCAGCCAAATCAGGGGCAATCAGCCCCAGCATTTT.

The genes are TRBV11-3 and TRBJ2-5; weak D call: TRBD2 (6 bases). Trimming stripped 4 bases from V and 1 base from J, with 7 bases between. CDR3 length: 13 amino acids. The germline CDR1 and CDR2 sequences are SGHNT and YENEEA. CDR3 in DNA: TGTGCCAGCAGCTCGGGACTCCAAGAGACCCAGTACTTC. It codes for CASSSGLQETQYF.

In nucleotides, the CDR3 is TGTGCCAGTGTAAACAGGGAAGGTCAGCCCCAGCATTTT. Amino acids: CASVNREGQPQHF. The rearrangement uses TRBV19 and TRBJ1-5, with D perhaps matching TRBD1 (6 bases). The CDR3 length is 13 residues. Trimming stripped 8 bases from V and 6 bases from J, with 14 bases between. CDR1 is LNHDA and CDR2 is SQIVND in the germline V gene (reference sequence).

The chain carries TRBV5-1 and TRBJ2-7; 8 positions agree with TRBD1. The V segment lost 4 bases and the J segment 0 bases; nucleotides outside the gene matches: 6. The CDR3 sequence is 15 residues long. CDR1 and CDR2 (germline): SGHRS, YFSETQ. Here the CDR3 reads CASSIRDRTSYEQYF. CDR3 nucleotide sequence: TGCGCCAGCAGCATCCGGGACAGGACCTCCTACGAGCAGTACTTC.

This chain joins TRBV7-2 and TRBJ1-2; 10 nucleotides line up with TRBD1. This CDR3 has 16 residues. V trimming: 4 bases; J trimming: 9 bases; junction bases outside the gene matches: 14. CDR1 SGHTA and CDR2 FQGNSA come from the germline V gene. CDR3: CASSSTRLGTGVSYTF. The CDR3 DNA follows: TGTGCCAGCAGCTCGACTCGTTTGGGGACAGGGGTTAGCTACACCTTC.

The gene calls are TRBV5-4 and TRBJ1-5; D not resolved. CDR1 SGHNT and CDR2 YYREEE come from the germline V gene (reference sequence). CDR3 length: 13 amino acids. V was pared by 0 bases and J by 8 bases, with 9 bases between. CDR3 protein: CASSLGPREPQHF. In nucleotides, the CDR3 is TGTGCCAGCAGCTTGGGCCCCCGAGAGCCCCAGCATTTT.

This clone was counted a few times. The V call is TRBV9, the J call TRBJ1-1, with D possibly matching TRBD1 (6 bases). This CDR3 spans 13 amino acids. The V and J ends lost 7 bases and 5 bases respectively, with 15 bases between them. Germline V gives CDR1 SGDLS, CDR2 YYNGEE. The CDR3 here is CASGQSGGTEAFF. The CDR3 coding sequence is TGTGCCAGCGGACAGTCGGGTGGTACTGAAGCTTTCTTT.

The chain joins TRBV12-3 or TRBV12-4 to TRBJ2-3; D unclear. V was trimmed by 7 bases and J by 8 bases, leaving 13 bases between them. This CDR3 spans 12 amino acids. The CDR3 region is CASNLGSATQYF. The DNA of the CDR3 is TGTGCCAGCAACCTAGGATCCGCTACGCAGTATTTT.

The chain has TRBV18 and TRBJ1-1; D might be TRBD1 (5 bases). CDR1 is KGHSH and CDR2 is LQKENI in the germline V gene. The CDR3 sequence is 13 residues long. V lost 2 bases and J 5 bases, leaving 9 bases between the germline ends. The CDR3 region is CASSPARGTEAFF. CDR3 sequence (DNA): TGTGCCAGCTCACCAGCGCGGGGGACTGAAGCTTTCTTT.

J is TRBJ2-7 and V is TRBV7-9; perhaps TRBD2 as D (6 bases). CDR3 length: 16 residues. With 5 bases removed from V and 7 bases from J, the gap between germline ends came to 24 bases. Germline CDR1 SEHNR, CDR2 FQNEAQ (reference sequence). The chain's CDR3 is CASSPARDSRASEQYF. The CDR3 bases are TGTGCCAGCAGCCCCGCCCGGGACTCCCGAGCGTCGGAGCAGTACTTC.

The V call is TRBV9, the J call TRBJ1-1, with a weak D call TRBD1 (5 bases). The CDR3 extends over 16 amino acids. Germline assignment: CDR1 SGDLS and CDR2 YYNGEE. Trimming stripped 4 bases from V and 1 base from J, with 17 bases between. CDR3 protein: CASSRRGDPWNTEAFF. The CDR3 DNA reads as TGTGCCAGCAGCCGCCGGGGGGACCCCTGGAACACTGAAGCTTTCTTT.

The chain carries TRBV4-3 and TRBJ1-3; possibly TRBD1 for D (5 bases). V was pared by 5 bases and J by 4 bases, with 12 bases between. The CDR3 has 14 amino acids. Germline V gene data show CDR1 as LGHNA and CDR2 as YSLEER. The CDR3, as DNA: TGCGCCAGCAGCGGTGGGGCGGAAGGAAACACCATATATTTT. Its translation is CASSGGAEGNTIYF.

The V gene is TRBV9, the J gene TRBJ1-1, with 7 bases lining up with TRBD1. This CDR3 is built from 13 residues. Germline values: CDR1 SGDLS, CDR2 YYNGEE. V dropped 3 bases and J dropped 4; count of bases not matched to a gene: 3. CDR3 sequence (DNA): TGTGCCAGCAGCGAGACAGGGATCACTGAAGCTTTCTTT. As protein: CASSETGITEAFF.

This chain joins TRBV3-1 (or the pseudogene TRBV3-2) and TRBJ2-1; 7 bases agree with TRBD2. The CDR3 is made up of 14 amino acids. Per germline, CDR1 LGHDT and CDR2 YNNKEL (reference sequence). V was pared by 4 bases and J by 9 bases, with 9 bases of the junction left unmatched. CDR3 amino acids: CASSLTKTSSEQFF. The DNA of the CDR3 is TGTGCCAGCAGCCTCACAAAGACTAGCTCTGAGCAGTTCTTC.

The gene calls are TRBV11-2 and TRBJ1-5; 8 nucleotides line up with TRBD1. Germline-derived CDR1 and CDR2 are SGHAT and FQNNGV. The V segment lost 5 bases and the J segment 4 bases; nucleotides outside the gene matches: 7. This CDR3 has 15 residues. Written as DNA, the CDR3 is TGTGCCAGCAGCGATACAGGGGGAAAAAATCAGCCCCAGCATTTT. This encodes CASSDTGGKNQPQHF.

V and J are TRBV4-3 and TRBJ1-1; TRBD1 matches at 9 bases. Germline V gene lookup returns CDR1 LGHNA and CDR2 YSLEER. The CDR3 totals 15 residues. Losses at the gene ends were 0 bases for V and 10 bases for J; bases not matched to a gene: 9. CDR3 DNA sequence: TGCGCCAGCAGCCAAGAAAAGACAGGGGGTTTTGGAGCTTTCTTT. Protein: CASSQEKTGGFGAFF.

The V call is TRBV12-3 or TRBV12-4, the J call TRBJ1-2; 8 bases map to TRBD1. The CDR3 runs to 12 residues. V shed 11 bases and J 7 bases; nucleotides not matched to a gene: 9. The CDR3 here is CAVRQGFGGYTF. In DNA form, the CDR3 reads TGTGCCGTCCGACAGGGGTTTGGTGGCTACACCTTC.